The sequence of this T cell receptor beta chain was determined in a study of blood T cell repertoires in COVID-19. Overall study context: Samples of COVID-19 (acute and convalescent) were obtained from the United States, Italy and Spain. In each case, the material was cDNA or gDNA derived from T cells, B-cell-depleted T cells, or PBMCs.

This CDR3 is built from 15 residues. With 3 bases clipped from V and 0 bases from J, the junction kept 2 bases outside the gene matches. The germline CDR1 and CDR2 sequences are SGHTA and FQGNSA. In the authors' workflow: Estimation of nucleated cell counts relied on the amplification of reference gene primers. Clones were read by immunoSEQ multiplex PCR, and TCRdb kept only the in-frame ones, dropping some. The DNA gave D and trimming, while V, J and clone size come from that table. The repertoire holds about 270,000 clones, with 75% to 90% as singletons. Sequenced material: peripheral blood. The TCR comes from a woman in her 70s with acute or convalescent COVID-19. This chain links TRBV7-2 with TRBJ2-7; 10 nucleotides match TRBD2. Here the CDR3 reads CASSLGLASSYEQYF. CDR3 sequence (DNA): TGTGCCAGCAGCTTGGGACTAGCGAGCTCCTACGAGCAGTACTTC. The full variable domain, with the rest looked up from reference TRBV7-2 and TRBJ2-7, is GAGVSQSPSNKVTEKGKDVELRCDPISGHTALYWYRQSLGQGLEFLIYFQGNSAPDKSGLPSDRFSAERTGGSVSTLTIQRTQQEDSAVYLCASSLGLASSYEQYFGPGTRLTVT.